The 20 T cell receptor beta chains below were found in one sample sequenced in a study of human T cells and chemical hapten exposure. TCRdb redid the calling of the RACE reads with MiXCR, one entry per CDR3 protein. In the table there are approximately 38,000 distinct CDR3 sequences, over 9.5% of which are singletons. Documented time point: pre-sensitization, week 0. Documented treatment: therapeutic diphenylcyclopropenone sensitization with weekly scalp DPC. The specimen was whole blood, collected in connection with sensitization to the hapten diphenylcyclopropenone (DPC). The origin of the receptors is a man aged 25-45 years with alopecia areata. Some clones in this sample may be carry-over from other donors' samples.

The sample holds many counts of this clonotype. The rearrangement uses TRBV20-1 and TRBJ1-1, with 12 positions matching TRBD1. The CDR3 contains 11 residues. The germline V gene encodes CDR1 DFQATT and CDR2 SNEGSKA (reference sequence). With V trimmed by 6 bases and J by 13 bases, 6 bases remained unmatched. CDR3 bases: TGCAGTGCCAGGGACAGGGGGCTTGGTTTCTTT. Translated: CSARDRGLGFF.

The sample holds many counts of this clonotype. The chain links TRBV6-2 or TRBV6-3 to TRBJ2-7, with 9 nucleotides matching TRBD1. The CDR3 has 15 residues. Unmatched junction bases numbered 7, after V lost 6 bases and J lost 1 base. Germline values: CDR1 MNHEY, CDR2 SVGEGT. The CDR3 reads CASRKSGQGSYEQYV. In DNA form, the CDR3 reads TGTGCCAGCAGAAAATCGGGACAGGGTTCCTACGAGCAGTACGTC.

The genes are TRBV29-1 and TRBJ2-1, with D uncertain. V gave up 5 bases and J gave up 9 bases, with 23 bases separating them. The CDR3 sequence is 15 residues long. Germline CDR1 SQVTM, CDR2 ANQGSEA. The CDR3 protein is CSVPSTLGKTGEQFF. The CDR3, as DNA: TGCAGCGTTCCTTCAACCCTGGGAAAGACTGGTGAGCAGTTCTTC.

The rearrangement uses TRBV10-3 and TRBJ1-2, with 7 bases identical to TRBD1. From germline, CDR1 is ENHRY and CDR2 SYGVKD. The CDR3 is 14 residues long. Trimming cost V 5 bases and J 0 bases; bases outside gene matches: 3. Here the CDR3 DNA reads TGTGCCATCAGTTGGGACAGCTCTAACTATGGCTACACCTTC. Translated, it gives CAISWDSSNYGYTF.

Ten or more counts support this clonotype. V and J are TRBV9 and TRBJ1-6; weak D call: TRBD1 (6 bases). The germline V gene encodes CDR1 SGDLS and CDR2 YYNGEE. This CDR3 spans 15 amino acids. Trimming took off 0 bases at V and 7 bases at J, with 11 bases between the two ends. CDR3 region: CASSVGGTYNSPLHF. DNA of the CDR3: TGTGCCAGCAGCGTAGGAGGGACATACAATTCACCCCTCCACTTT.

The chain joins TRBV29-1 to TRBJ2-3; D remains unclear. The CDR3 is made up of 10 amino acids. Per the germline V gene, CDR1 is SQVTM and CDR2 is ANQGSEA. V dropped 6 bases and J dropped 7 bases, with 8 bases sitting between them. The CDR3 sequence: CSVLLHTQYF. In nucleotides, the CDR3 is TGCAGCGTCCTCCTTCATACGCAGTATTTT.

Only a few counts were recorded for this clonotype. V is TRBV5-4 and J is TRBJ2-5; D possibly corresponds to TRBD2 (6 bases). This CDR3 comprises 14 residues. The germline V gene has CDR1 SGHNT and CDR2 YYREEE (reference sequence). The V end was cut by 2 bases, the J end by 2 bases, with 10 bases between. The CDR3: CASSLGRRQETQYF. CDR3 sequence (DNA): TGTGCCAGCAGCTTAGGGAGGAGACAAGAGACCCAGTACTTC. The complete variable domain, with remaining parts taken from reference TRBV5-4 and TRBJ2-5, reads ETGVTQSPTHLIKTRGQQVTLRCSSQSGHNTVSWYQQALGQGPQFIFQYYREEENGRGNFPPRFSGLQFPNYSSELNVNALELDDSALYLCASSLGRRQETQYFGPGTRLLVL.

This clonotype came up many times. This chain uses TRBV6-2 or TRBV6-3 with TRBJ1-6; a weak D match, TRBD1 (5 bases). The germline V gene encodes CDR1 MNHEY and CDR2 SVGEGT. V was pared by 5 bases and J by 14 bases, with 22 bases between. This CDR3 has 15 amino acids. CDR3 sequence: CASSPPGGAELSLHF. The DNA of the CDR3 is TGTGCCAGCAGTCCTCCGGGAGGGGCGGAGCTGTCCCTCCACTTT.

V usage is TRBV6-2 or TRBV6-3 and J usage is TRBJ2-5, with a weak D call TRBD2 (5 bases). The CDR3 contains 14 residues. In germline, CDR1 is MNHEY, CDR2 SVGEGT. V gave up 7 bases and J gave up 4 bases, with 16 bases separating them. The CDR3 reads CASTPAGGSETQYF. CDR3 DNA: TGTGCCAGCACCCCCGCCGGAGGCTCAGAGACCCAGTACTTC.

The rearrangement joins TRBV18 to TRBJ2-7; D unresolved. The germline V gene encodes CDR1 KGHSH and CDR2 LQKENI. The CDR3 length is 13 residues. V dropped 6 bases and J dropped 2 bases, with 11 bases sitting between them. The CDR3 DNA reads as TGTGCCAGCTCCCCTGTCGGCCCCTACGAGCAGTACTTC. This gives the protein CASSPVGPYEQYF. Using reference TRBV18 and TRBJ2-7 for the parts outside the CDR3, the full variable domain is NAGVMQNPRHLVRRRGQEARLRCSPMKGHSHVYWYRQLPEEGLKFMVYLQKENIIDESGMPKERFSAEFPKEGPSILRIQQVVRGDSAAYFCASSPVGPYEQYFGPGTRLTVT.

V and J are TRBV20-1 and TRBJ2-7; TRBD2 is a possible D gene (6 bases). This CDR3 has 13 amino acids. CDR1 is DFQATT, CDR2 SNEGSKA, per germline (reference sequence). V shed 5 bases and J shed 0 bases, with 11 bases lying between them. The CDR3 spells CSAETGDSYEQYF. The CDR3 DNA follows: TGCAGTGCTGAGACGGGGGACTCCTACGAGCAGTACTTC.

The chain uses TRBV7-8 and TRBJ2-7; D may be TRBD1 (6 bases). With 5 bases removed from V and 7 bases from J, the gap between germline ends came to 24 bases. In germline, CDR1 is SGHVS, CDR2 FQNEAQ. The CDR3 is made up of 16 amino acids. CDR3: CASSTTPGLGAWEQYF. The CDR3 coding sequence is TGTGCCAGCAGCACCACCCCTGGGCTGGGGGCCTGGGAGCAGTACTTC.

This clonotype has more than one count but fewer than ten. The CDR3 carries no conserved terminal phenylalanine or tryptophan, so it likely arises from a read error. The DNA is omitted, as the CDR3 cannot be located on it reliably, and the CDR3 follows TCRdb's listing. V gene TRBV5-4 combines with J gene TRBJ2-1; the table's TRBD2 call for D was not verified on the DNA. Germline V lookup: CDR1 SGHNT, CDR2 YYREEE (reference sequence). The CDR3 extends over 12 residues, inclusive of both ends. The CDR3: CASSFLGTTEDY.

The chain combines TRBV29-1 with TRBJ1-1; no clear D. In germline, CDR1 is SQVTM, CDR2 ANQGSEA. The V end lost 4 bases, the J end lost 4 bases, and 10 bases lay between the germline ends. The CDR3 spans 12 residues. In DNA, the CDR3 is TGCAGCGTTGGTTCAGGCTTCACTGAAGCTTTCTTT. Translation gives CSVGSGFTEAFF.

The rearrangement joins TRBV27 to TRBJ2-2, with TRBD2 identical over 10 bases. The CDR3 has 15 residues. J gave up 4 bases and V 8 bases, and 7 bases lay outside the gene matches. Germline CDR1 MNHEY, CDR2 SMNVEV (reference sequence). This CDR3 is CASQRLAGSTGELFF. In DNA form, the CDR3 reads TGTGCCAGCCAAAGACTAGCGGGTAGCACCGGGGAGCTGTTTTTT.

V and J are TRBV4-2 and TRBJ2-6; D is unresolved. Germline CDR1 and CDR2: LGHNA and YNFKEQ. V shed 0 bases and J shed 4 bases, with 10 bases lying between them. The CDR3 length is 16 residues. The CDR3 sequence is CASSQDRAWGANVLTF. The CDR3 DNA is TGTGCCAGCAGCCAAGATCGGGCCTGGGGGGCCAACGTCCTGACTTTC.

V usage is TRBV10-2 and J usage is TRBJ1-1; D may be TRBD1 (5 bases). Trimming cost V 7 bases and J 0 bases, with 12 bases left between them. The CDR3 loop spans 14 amino acids. Germline V gene sequence: CDR1 WSHSY, CDR2 SAAADI. For the CDR3, the DNA is TGCGCCAGCAAGAAGGACAAATTGAACACTGAAGCTTTCTTT. The encoded protein is CASKKDKLNTEAFF.

V is TRBV19 and J is TRBJ2-3, with 9 nucleotides matching TRBD2. V lost 3 bases, J lost 3 bases, and 4 bases stayed unmatched. Germline assignment: CDR1 LNHDA and CDR2 SQIVND (reference sequence). The CDR3 contains 15 residues. CDR3 DNA sequence: TGTGCCAGTAGTATGGCTAGCGGGAAAACAGATACGCAGTATTTT. Its translation is CASSMASGKTDTQYF.

The table lists this clonotype with a few counts. The chain uses TRBV3-1 and TRBJ1-6; D gene uncertain. The germline V and J ends were trimmed by 0 bases and 15 bases, with 9 bases remaining between them. The CDR3 extends over 12 amino acids. The V gene's germline CDR1 is LGHDT and CDR2 YNNKEL (reference sequence). CDR3 DNA sequence: TGTGCCAGCAGCCAAGAAGGTGTGGTCCTCCACTTT. This sequence encodes CASSQEGVVLHF.

This clonotype was seen at least ten times. The rearrangement joins TRBV19 to TRBJ2-2; D remains ambiguous. Germline loops: CDR1 LNHDA, CDR2 SQIVND (reference sequence). Trimming removed 9 bases at V and 0 bases at J, with 5 bases between. The CDR3 covers 12 residues. The CDR3 DNA follows: TGTGCCAGCCCATCGAACACCGGGGAGCTGTTTTTT. The encoded protein is CASPSNTGELFF.